Below, one T cell receptor (beta chain) is given with its context. Its antigen is unknown. Trimming took 4 bases from V and 0 from J; bases not matched to a gene: 4. The CDR3 spans 14 residues. Per germline, CDR1 SGHRS and CDR2 YFSETQ. The primer mix had 60 Vbeta and 13 Jbeta primers. Assay: immunoSEQ multiplex PCR; the TCRdb copy retains only in-frame clones and omits some. Among under 200,000 clones, more than 65% were seen once, and the ten largest hold roughly 2.7%. This sample stems from a study of cytomegalovirus exposure and HLA in healthy donors. Overall study results and limits: The availability of immune exposure information extended only to CMV serostatus. Certain sequence variants were highly shared and formed a cluster, and this cluster was likely a sequencing artifact.

The sample was PBMCs. V is TRBV5-1 and J is TRBJ2-7, with 7 bases that match TRBD2. The TCR comes from a woman aged 40 to 55 in good health and CMV-seropositive. CDR3 amino acids: CASSGGGYSYEQYF. CDR3 DNA: TGCGCCAGCAGCGGGGGGGGGTACTCCTACGAGCAGTACTTC. Filled out from reference TRBV5-1 and TRBJ2-7, the complete variable domain reads KAGVTQTPRYLIKTRGQQVTLSCSPISGHRSVSWYQQTPGQGLQFLFEYFSETQRNKGNFPGRFSGRQFSNSRSEMNVSTLELGDSALYLCASSGGGYSYEQYFGPGTRLTVT.